Below are 30 T cell receptor beta chains sequenced from a single sample in a study of CD8+ T cells in alopecia areata. Treatment indicated: oral pan-JAK inhibitor, 5-10 mg twice daily. Following extraction, RNA underwent reverse transcription to cDNA, which served as the sequencing template. Measured with immunoSEQ multiplex PCR; TCRdb has only the in-frame clones, and not every one. This table holds 150,000 to 200,000 clones, around three fifths found once. The sequencing used CD4+ T cells sorted from blood, collected at approximately week 50, from a patient treated with tofacitinib. All receptors derive from a human donor with alopecia areata.

The rearrangement links TRBV5-6 to TRBJ1-2; D not resolved. The V gene's germline CDR1 is SGHDT and CDR2 YYEEEE. V dropped 3 bases and J dropped 10 bases, with 13 bases sitting between them. The CDR3 sequence is 12 residues long. This chain's CDR3 is CASSSIDYPYTF. CDR3 nucleotide sequence: TGTGCCAGCAGCTCCATCGATTACCCCTACACCTTC. The variable domain in full, completed from reference TRBV5-6 and TRBJ1-2, reads DAGVTQSPTHLIKTRGQQVTLRCSPKSGHDTVSWYQQALGQGPQFIFQYYEEEERQRGNFPDRFSGHQFPNYSSELNVNALLLGDSALYLCASSSIDYPYTFGSGTRLTVV.

The V call is TRBV29-1, the J call TRBJ2-1; D possibly corresponds to TRBD1 (7 bases). Germline CDR1 SQVTM, CDR2 ANQGSEA. This CDR3 has 14 amino acids. Trimming left V 6 bases short and J 7 bases short, with 19 bases between. The CDR3 coding sequence is TGCAGCGTCGCCCGACAGGGAGGTTGGAATGAGCAGTTCTTC. The encoded protein is CSVARQGGWNEQFF.

The J gene is TRBJ2-5, the V gene TRBV28; 7 bases map to TRBD2. V lost 10 bases and J lost 2; bases outside the gene matches: 1. Germline values: CDR1 MDHEN, CDR2 SYDVKM. This CDR3 is 11 amino acids long. The CDR3 reads CATGLQETQYF. CDR3 DNA: TGTGCCACGGGACTACAAGAGACCCAGTACTTC.

The chain employs TRBV29-1 and TRBJ1-5; weak D call: TRBD1 (6 bases). The CDR3 has 13 residues. Trimming removed 4 bases at V and 0 bases at J, with 7 bases between. Per the germline V gene, CDR1 is SQVTM and CDR2 is ANQGSEA. For the CDR3, the DNA is TGCAGCGTTGGGGACATTAGCAATCAGCCCCAGCATTTT. It yields the protein CSVGDISNQPQHF. Variable domain in full (rest from reference TRBV29-1 and TRBJ1-5): SAVISQKPSRDICQRGTSLTIQCQVDSQVTMMFWYRQQPGQSLTLIATANQGSEATYESGFVIDKFPISRPNLTFSTLTVSNMSPEDSSIYLCSVGDISNQPQHFGDGTRLSIL.

This chain joins TRBV29-1 and TRBJ1-2; 9 bases fit TRBD1. CDR3 length: 12 residues. Germline V gene data show CDR1 as SQVTM and CDR2 as ANQGSEA. V shed 6 bases and J 4 bases; nucleotides not matched to a gene: 3. CDR3 DNA sequence: TGCAGCGTGTGGGACAGGGCCTATGGCTACACCTTC. This translates into CSVWDRAYGYTF.

This clone turned up a few times. This chain joins TRBV29-1 and TRBJ2-2; D is possibly TRBD2 (6 bases). Germline CDR1 and CDR2: SQVTM and ANQGSEA. Trimming took 4 bases from V and 5 from J, leaving 14 bases between them. The CDR3 runs to 14 residues. CDR3 DNA sequence: TGCAGCGTTGTTCGCGGGGTAGGAACCGGGGAGCTGTTTTTT. Protein: CSVVRGVGTGELFF.

The genes are TRBV4-3 and TRBJ1-2; D perhaps matches TRBD1 (6 bases). Germline V gives CDR1 LGHNA, CDR2 YSLEER. Trimming removed 0 bases at V and 0 bases at J, with 8 bases between. The length of the CDR3 is 15 residues. The DNA of the CDR3 is TGCGCCAGCAGCCAAGACAGGGGAGCTAACTATGGCTACACCTTC. It encodes CASSQDRGANYGYTF.

The chain has TRBV6-5 and TRBJ2-4; D may match TRBD1 or TRBD2 (5 bases each). V lost 0 bases and J 8 bases, leaving 11 bases between the germline ends. The CDR3 contains 14 residues. The germline gives CDR1 MNHEY, CDR2 SVGAGI. CDR3 region: CASSYSRGTDIQYF. The CDR3 DNA sequence: TGTGCCAGCAGTTACTCGAGGGGAACGGACATTCAGTACTTC.

This chain connects TRBV5-6 to TRBJ2-5, with a tentative D call TRBD2 (7 bases). CDR1 and CDR2 from the germline V gene are SGHDT and YYEEEE. V was shortened by 6 bases and J by 4 bases, with 16 bases between the two germline ends. The CDR3 is 14 amino acids. CDR3 residues: CASTMEGGPETQYF. CDR3 DNA: TGTGCCAGCACCATGGAGGGGGGGCCAGAGACCCAGTACTTC.

Only a few counts were recorded for this clone. The chain links TRBV30 to TRBJ2-7; 11 bases align to TRBD1. The CDR3 sequence is 14 residues long. Germline-derived CDR1 and CDR2 are GTSNPN and SVGIG (reference sequence). The V and J ends lost 1 base and 7 bases, in that order; junction bases with no gene match: 6. CDR3 DNA: TGTGCCTGGAGTGGAGGGACAGGGGGATGGGAGCAGTACTTC. It specifies CAWSGGTGGWEQYF.

The chain joins TRBV15 to TRBJ2-3, with 10 bases identical to TRBD2. CDR1 is LNHNV and CDR2 is YYDKDF in the germline V gene (reference sequence). J lost 4 bases, V lost 0 bases, and 7 bases had no gene match. The CDR3 covers 17 residues. The CDR3 region is CATSRDPSGGASDTQYF. The CDR3 DNA reads as TGTGCCACCAGCAGAGACCCGAGCGGGGGGGCCTCAGATACGCAGTATTTT.

In its sample, this clone was seen a few times. The rearrangement links TRBV29-1 to TRBJ1-2; D gene ambiguous. Germline V gives CDR1 SQVTM, CDR2 ANQGSEA. This CDR3 contains 12 residues. V lost 5 bases, J lost 3 bases, and 10 bases lay in between. The CDR3 region is CSVRVGDYGYTF. CDR3 in DNA: TGCAGCGTTAGAGTGGGAGACTATGGCTACACCTTC.

Only a few counts were recorded for this clone. The rearrangement links TRBV6-6 to TRBJ2-5; D may be TRBD1 (6 bases). V shed 9 bases and J shed 5 bases, with 13 bases lying between them. The CDR3 spans 12 residues. From germline, CDR1 is MNHNY and CDR2 SVGAGI (reference sequence). The CDR3 region is CASSGVSETQYF. DNA of the CDR3: TGTGCCAGTTCAGGGGTTTCGGAGACCCAGTACTTC.

The rearrangement uses TRBV7-3 and TRBJ2-7; D is uncertain. The germline V gene has CDR1 SGHTA and CDR2 FQGTGA. The ends were cut back, 1 base at V and 0 bases at J, with 4 bases in the middle. The CDR3 is 13 amino acids. DNA for the CDR3: TGTGCCAGCAGCTTAAATCCCTCCTACGAGCAGTACTTC. This translates into CASSLNPSYEQYF.

This clone was observed a handful of times. The chain combines TRBV9 with TRBJ2-1; 10 positions agree with TRBD2. The CDR3 is 16 amino acids. Trimming took 4 bases from V and 5 from J; bases not matched to a gene: 9. Germline V gene data show CDR1 as SGDLS and CDR2 as YYNGEE. The CDR3 spells CASSSEGLAVHNEQFF. As DNA, the CDR3 is TGTGCCAGCAGCTCAGAAGGACTAGCGGTACACAATGAGCAGTTCTTC.

The V call is TRBV30, the J call TRBJ2-4; the D is unclear. Germline V gene data show CDR1 as GTSNPN and CDR2 as SVGIG (reference sequence). Trimming cost V 3 bases and J 8 bases, with 17 bases left between them. The CDR3 covers 14 residues. CDR3 in amino acids: CAWSSGPPSDIQYF. CDR3 in DNA: TGTGCCTGGAGCTCCGGGCCACCCTCAGACATTCAGTACTTC.

This clone was observed a single time. The chain has TRBV2 and TRBJ1-5, with 8 bases that match TRBD1. The CDR3 has 17 residues. Germline-derived CDR1 and CDR2 are SNHLY and FYNNEI. J lost 4 bases, V lost 2 bases, and 10 bases had no gene match. DNA of the CDR3: TGTGCCAGCAGTGAACTATGGACAGGGCCTCAGAATCAGCCCCAGCATTTT. Translation gives CASSELWTGPQNQPQHF.

This chain uses TRBV5-6 with TRBJ1-6; TRBD1 matches 8 bases. Germline V gene sequence: CDR1 SGHDT, CDR2 YYEEEE. V trimming: 0 bases; J trimming: 9 bases; junction bases outside the gene matches: 8. This CDR3 is 16 amino acids long. The CDR3 here is CASSLAFDRGSSPLHF. The CDR3 region has the DNA TGTGCCAGCAGCTTGGCATTCGACAGGGGAAGTTCACCCCTCCACTTT.

The rearrangement joins TRBV14 to TRBJ1-2; 8 bases are a match to TRBD1. V was clipped by 2 bases and J by 5 bases; unmatched bases: 7. The CDR3 extends over 15 amino acids. Germline CDR1 is SGHDN and CDR2 is FVKESK. Here the CDR3 DNA reads TGTGCCAGCAGCCAACCCGGACAGGGAGAGTATGGCTACACCTTC. It yields the protein CASSQPGQGEYGYTF.

A single count supports this clone. The chain has TRBV29-1 and TRBJ2-5; D remains ambiguous. Germline assignment: CDR1 SQVTM and CDR2 ANQGSEA. The CDR3 loop spans 13 amino acids. Trimming shortened V by 4 bases and J by 5 bases, and 14 bases separated the two germline ends. The CDR3 protein is CSVVGFAGETQYF. CDR3 coding DNA: TGCAGCGTTGTTGGGTTTGCTGGCGAGACCCAGTACTTC.

The chain links TRBV29-1 to TRBJ1-1; D is unresolved. Germline CDR1 is SQVTM and CDR2 is ANQGSEA. This CDR3 comprises 13 residues. Trimming left V 4 bases short and J 1 base short, with 10 bases between. The CDR3 reads CSVAGRGNTEAFF. The CDR3 nucleotides read TGCAGCGTTGCTGGTCGGGGGAACACTGAAGCTTTCTTT. The complete variable domain, with remaining parts taken from reference TRBV29-1 and TRBJ1-1, reads SAVISQKPSRDICQRGTSLTIQCQVDSQVTMMFWYRQQPGQSLTLIATANQGSEATYESGFVIDKFPISRPNLTFSTLTVSNMSPEDSSIYLCSVAGRGNTEAFFGQGTRLTVV.

The rearrangement uses TRBV2 and TRBJ1-2, with 9 nucleotides matching TRBD1. V lost 5 bases to trimming and J lost 6 bases; unmatched junction nucleotides: 7. The CDR3 runs 14 residues. Germline CDR1 SNHLY, CDR2 FYNNEI. CDR3 protein: CASSPGDRADGYTF. DNA for the CDR3: TGTGCCAGCAGTCCTGGGGACAGGGCAGATGGCTACACCTTC.

This clone was observed a handful of times. The chain employs TRBV27 and TRBJ2-7; 7 nucleotides match TRBD1. Germline V CDR1 and CDR2: MNHEY, SMNVEV (reference sequence). V was clipped by 3 bases and J by 12 bases; unmatched bases: 8. The CDR3 covers 12 residues. CDR3 sequence reads: CASSFSRDRLYF. CDR3 DNA: TGTGCCAGCAGTTTTTCCCGGGACAGACTGTACTTC.

This rearrangement joins TRBV9 to TRBJ1-1; D is possibly TRBD1 (6 bases). V gave up 0 bases and J gave up 4 bases, with 13 bases separating them. Germline lookup yields CDR1 SGDLS and CDR2 YYNGEE. The CDR3 totals 15 residues. CDR3 in DNA: TGTGCCAGCAGCGTAGGTCATACAGGGTCCACTGAAGCTTTCTTT. Protein product: CASSVGHTGSTEAFF. Looking up the rest from reference TRBV9 and TRBJ1-1 gives the full variable domain: DSGVTQTPKHLITATGQRVTLRCSPRSGDLSVYWYQQSLDQGLQFLIQYYNGEERAKGNILERFSAQQFPDLHSELNLSSLELGDSALYFCASSVGHTGSTEAFFGQGTRLTVV.

The gene calls are TRBV25-1 and TRBJ1-6, with 8 bases matching TRBD1. The CDR3 is 14 residues long. V lost 7 bases and J lost 7; bases outside the gene matches: 6. Germline V gene sequence: CDR1 MGHDK, CDR2 SYGVNS. CDR3 DNA sequence: TGTGCCAGCATCGGACAGGGATCAAATTCACCCCTCCACTTT. Protein product: CASIGQGSNSPLHF.

The rearrangement links TRBV2 to TRBJ1-5; 8 bases line up with TRBD1. The CDR3 covers 14 residues. Per germline, CDR1 SNHLY and CDR2 FYNNEI. V lost 4 bases and J lost 4; bases outside the gene matches: 3. CDR3 sequence: CASSGTGPNQPQHF. The DNA for the CDR3 is TGTGCCAGCAGTGGGACAGGGCCAAATCAGCCCCAGCATTTT.

This chain joins TRBV5-1 and TRBJ2-1; TRBD1 is a possible D gene (5 bases). V lost 0 bases and J 6 bases, leaving 13 bases between the germline ends. The CDR3 spans 15 residues. Germline values: CDR1 SGHRS, CDR2 YFSETQ. The CDR3 loop reads CASSLASGNINEQFF. In nucleotides, the CDR3 is TGCGCCAGCAGCTTGGCCTCAGGGAACATCAATGAGCAGTTCTTC.

The chain employs TRBV5-6 and TRBJ1-2; no clear D gene. Germline V CDR1 and CDR2: SGHDT, YYEEEE. This CDR3 region has 11 residues. V dropped 2 bases and J dropped 8 bases, with 7 bases sitting between them. The CDR3: CASSFDSGYTF. DNA for the CDR3: TGTGCCAGCAGCTTCGATTCGGGCTACACCTTC.

This chain joins TRBV7-8 and TRBJ2-7, with TRBD2 matching over 8 bases. The CDR3 contains 15 residues. V lost 3 bases and J lost 0; bases outside the gene matches: 4. The germline CDR1 and CDR2 sequences are SGHVS and FQNEAQ. The CDR3 nucleotides are TGTGCCAGCAGCTTCAGCGGGGGAAGCTCCTACGAGCAGTACTTC. Encoded protein: CASSFSGGSSYEQYF.

J is TRBJ2-5 and V is TRBV29-1, with D uncertain. From germline, CDR1 is SQVTM and CDR2 ANQGSEA. V was shortened by 5 bases and J by 7 bases, with 20 bases between the two germline ends. There are 14 residues in the CDR3. CDR3 amino acids: CSVPPTMGKGTQYF. CDR3 nucleotide sequence: TGCAGCGTTCCCCCTACCATGGGCAAAGGGACCCAGTACTTC.